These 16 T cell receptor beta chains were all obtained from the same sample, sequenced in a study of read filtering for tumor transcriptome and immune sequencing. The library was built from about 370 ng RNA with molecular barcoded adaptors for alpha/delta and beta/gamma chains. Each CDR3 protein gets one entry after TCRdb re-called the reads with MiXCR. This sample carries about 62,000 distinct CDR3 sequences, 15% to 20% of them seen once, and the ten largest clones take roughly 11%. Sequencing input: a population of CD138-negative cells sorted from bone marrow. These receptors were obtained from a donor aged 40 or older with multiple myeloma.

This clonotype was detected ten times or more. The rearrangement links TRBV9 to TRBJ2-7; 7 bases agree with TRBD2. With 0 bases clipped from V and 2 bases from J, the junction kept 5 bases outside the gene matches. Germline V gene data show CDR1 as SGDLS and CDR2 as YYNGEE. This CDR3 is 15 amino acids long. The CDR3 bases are TGTGCCAGCAGCGTAGATGGCGGACTAGCCTACGAGCAGTACTTC. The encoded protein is CASSVDGGLAYEQYF.

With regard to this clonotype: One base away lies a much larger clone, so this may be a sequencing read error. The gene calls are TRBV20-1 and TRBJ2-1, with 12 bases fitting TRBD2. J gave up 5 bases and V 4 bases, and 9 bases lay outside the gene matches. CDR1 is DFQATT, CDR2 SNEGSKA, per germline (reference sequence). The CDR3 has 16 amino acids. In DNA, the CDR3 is TGCAGTGCTACTAAGACTAGCGGGGGTTCCCACAATGAGCAGTTCTTC. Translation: CSATKTSGGSHNEQFF.

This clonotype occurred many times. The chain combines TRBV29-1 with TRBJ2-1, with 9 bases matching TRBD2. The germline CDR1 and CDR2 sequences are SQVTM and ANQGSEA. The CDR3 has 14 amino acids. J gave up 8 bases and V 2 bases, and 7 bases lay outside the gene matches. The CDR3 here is CSVEFSGSRYEQFF. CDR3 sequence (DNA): TGCAGCGTTGAATTTAGCGGGAGTAGGTATGAGCAGTTCTTC.

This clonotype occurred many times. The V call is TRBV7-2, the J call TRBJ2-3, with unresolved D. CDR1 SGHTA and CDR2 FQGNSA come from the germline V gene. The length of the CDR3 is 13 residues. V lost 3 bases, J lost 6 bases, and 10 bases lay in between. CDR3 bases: TGTGCCAGCAGCTTCTCTCTAGGGGATACGCAGTATTTT. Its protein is CASSFSLGDTQYF.

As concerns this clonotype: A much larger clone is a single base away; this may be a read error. The CDR3 coding sequence is TGTGCCAGCAGTGAGGTAGACAATGAGCGGTTCTTC. This sequence encodes CASSEVDNERFF. V is TRBV2 and J is TRBJ2-1; D remains unclear. This CDR3 contains 12 residues. The germline V gene has CDR1 SNHLY and CDR2 FYNNEI. The full variable domain, completed using reference TRBV2 and TRBJ2-1, is EPEVTQTPSHQVTQMGQEVILRCVPISNHLYFYWYRQILGQKVEFLVSFYNNEISEKSEIFDDQFSVERPDGSNFTLKIRSTKLEDSAMYFCASSEVDNERFFGPGTRLTVL.

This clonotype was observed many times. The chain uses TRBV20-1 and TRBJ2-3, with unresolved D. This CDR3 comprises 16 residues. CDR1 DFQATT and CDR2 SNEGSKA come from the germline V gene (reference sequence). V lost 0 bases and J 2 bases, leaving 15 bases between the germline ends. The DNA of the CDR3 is TGCAGTGCTAGAGAGATGCCTAGGCGTCTCACAGATACGCAGTATTTT. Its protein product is CSAREMPRRLTDTQYF.

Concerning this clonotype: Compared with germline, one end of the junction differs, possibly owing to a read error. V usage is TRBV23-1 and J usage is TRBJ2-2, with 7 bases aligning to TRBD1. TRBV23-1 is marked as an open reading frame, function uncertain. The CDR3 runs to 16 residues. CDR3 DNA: TGCGCCAGCAATTACAGGGGAGAAAAGAACACCGGGAAGCTGTTTTTT. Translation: CASNYRGEKNTGKLFF.

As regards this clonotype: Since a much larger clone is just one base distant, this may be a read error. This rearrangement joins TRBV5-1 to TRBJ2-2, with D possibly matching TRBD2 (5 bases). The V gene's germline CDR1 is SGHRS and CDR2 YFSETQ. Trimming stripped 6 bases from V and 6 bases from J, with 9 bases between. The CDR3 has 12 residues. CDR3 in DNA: TGCGCCAGCAAAGAGGACTCCGGGGAGCTGTTTTTT. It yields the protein CASKEDSGELFF.

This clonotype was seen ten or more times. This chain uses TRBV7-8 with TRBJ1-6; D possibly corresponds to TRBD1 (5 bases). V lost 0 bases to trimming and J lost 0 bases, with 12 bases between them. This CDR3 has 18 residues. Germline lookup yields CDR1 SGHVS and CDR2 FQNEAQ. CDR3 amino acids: CASSLARPGSSYNSPLHF. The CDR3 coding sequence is TGTGCCAGCAGCTTAGCGCGACCAGGGAGCTCCTATAATTCACCCCTCCACTTT.

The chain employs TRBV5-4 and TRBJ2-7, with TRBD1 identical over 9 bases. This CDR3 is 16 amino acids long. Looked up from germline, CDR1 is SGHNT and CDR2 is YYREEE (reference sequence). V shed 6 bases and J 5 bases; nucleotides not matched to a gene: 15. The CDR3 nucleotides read TGTGCCAGCATCGGGGGCCGGGACAGGGCGTCGGACGAGCAGTACTTC. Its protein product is CASIGGRDRASDEQYF.

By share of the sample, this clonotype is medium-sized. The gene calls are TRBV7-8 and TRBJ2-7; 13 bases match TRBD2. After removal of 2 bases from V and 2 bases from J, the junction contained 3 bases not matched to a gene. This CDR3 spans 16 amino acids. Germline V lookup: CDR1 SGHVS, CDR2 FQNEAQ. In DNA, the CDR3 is TGTGCCAGCAGCTTACCGGGACTAGCGGGGACCTACGAGCAGTACTTC. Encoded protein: CASSLPGLAGTYEQYF.

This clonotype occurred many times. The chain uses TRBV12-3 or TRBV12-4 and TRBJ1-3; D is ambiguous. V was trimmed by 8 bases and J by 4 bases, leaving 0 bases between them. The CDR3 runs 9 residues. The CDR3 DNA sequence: TGTGCCAGCGGAAACACCATATATTTT. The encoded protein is CASGNTIYF.

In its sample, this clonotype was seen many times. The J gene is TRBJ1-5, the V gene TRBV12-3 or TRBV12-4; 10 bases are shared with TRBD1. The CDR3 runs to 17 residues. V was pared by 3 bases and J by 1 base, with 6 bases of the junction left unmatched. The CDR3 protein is CASSLDRGVGSNQPQHF. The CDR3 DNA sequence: TGTGCCAGCAGTTTGGACAGGGGGGTTGGGAGCAATCAGCCCCAGCATTTT.

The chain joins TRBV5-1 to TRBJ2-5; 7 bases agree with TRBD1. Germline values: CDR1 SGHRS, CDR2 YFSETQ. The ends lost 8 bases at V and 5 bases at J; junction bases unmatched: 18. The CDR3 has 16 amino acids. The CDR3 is CASKTAETGLLETQYF. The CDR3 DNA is TGCGCCAGTAAAACGGCCGAGACAGGGCTCCTGGAGACCCAGTACTTC.

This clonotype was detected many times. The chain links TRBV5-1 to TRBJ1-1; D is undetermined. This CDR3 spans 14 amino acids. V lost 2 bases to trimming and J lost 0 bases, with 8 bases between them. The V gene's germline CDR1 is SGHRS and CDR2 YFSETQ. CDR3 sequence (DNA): TGCGCCAGCAGCTTCGACGGGATGAACACTGAAGCTTTCTTT. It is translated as CASSFDGMNTEAFF.

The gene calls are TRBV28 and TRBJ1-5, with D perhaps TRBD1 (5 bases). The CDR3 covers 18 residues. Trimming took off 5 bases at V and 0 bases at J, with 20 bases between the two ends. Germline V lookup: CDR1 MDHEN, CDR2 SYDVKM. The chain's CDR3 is CASSNPGRILFSNQPQHF. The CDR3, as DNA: TGTGCCAGCAGTAACCCGGGACGGATTCTCTTTAGCAATCAGCCCCAGCATTTT.